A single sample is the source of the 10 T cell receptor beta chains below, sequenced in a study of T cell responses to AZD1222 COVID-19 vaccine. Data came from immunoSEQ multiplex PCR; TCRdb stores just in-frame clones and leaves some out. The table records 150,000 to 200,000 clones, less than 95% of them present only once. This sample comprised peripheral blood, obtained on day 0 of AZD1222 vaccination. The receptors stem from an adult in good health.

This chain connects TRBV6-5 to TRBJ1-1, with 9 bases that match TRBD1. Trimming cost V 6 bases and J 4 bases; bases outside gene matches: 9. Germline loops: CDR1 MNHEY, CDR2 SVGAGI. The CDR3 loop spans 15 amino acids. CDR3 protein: CASRRDRVRGTEAFF. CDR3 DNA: TGTGCCAGCAGGAGGGACAGGGTGAGGGGCACTGAAGCTTTCTTT.

The CDR3 nucleotides are TGTGCCAGCTCACCGGACGGGAGGCCGGGCACCGGGGAGCTGTTTTTT. Encoded protein: CASSPDGRPGTGELFF. The chain joins TRBV18 to TRBJ2-2; 7 bases line up with TRBD2. The CDR3 spans 16 residues. Germline CDR1 KGHSH, CDR2 LQKENI. The junction had 8 bases not matched to a gene; V was cut back by 3 bases and J by 4 bases.

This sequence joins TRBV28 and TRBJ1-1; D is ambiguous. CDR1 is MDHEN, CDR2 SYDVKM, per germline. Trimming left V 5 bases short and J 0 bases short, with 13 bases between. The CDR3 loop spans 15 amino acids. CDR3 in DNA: TGTGCCAGCAGTCCCCCGGCGGAGATGAACACTGAAGCTTTCTTT. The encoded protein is CASSPPAEMNTEAFF. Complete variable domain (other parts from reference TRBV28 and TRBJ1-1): DVKVTQSSRYLVKRTGEKVFLECVQDMDHENMFWYRQDPGLGLRLIYFSYDVKMKEKGDIPEGYSVSREKKERFSLILESASTNQTSMYLCASSPPAEMNTEAFFGQGTRLTVV.

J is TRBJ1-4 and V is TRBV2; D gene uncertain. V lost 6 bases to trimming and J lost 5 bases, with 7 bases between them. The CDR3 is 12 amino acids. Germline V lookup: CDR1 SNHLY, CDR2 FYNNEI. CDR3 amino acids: CASRRGNEKLFF. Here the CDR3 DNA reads TGTGCCAGCAGAAGAGGGAATGAAAAACTGTTTTTT.

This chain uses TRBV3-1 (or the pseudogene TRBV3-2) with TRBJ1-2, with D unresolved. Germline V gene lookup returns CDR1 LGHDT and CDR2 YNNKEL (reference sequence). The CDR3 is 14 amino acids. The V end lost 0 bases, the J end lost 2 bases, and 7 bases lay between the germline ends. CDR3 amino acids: CASSQEIGNYGYTF. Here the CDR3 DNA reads TGTGCCAGCAGCCAAGAAATAGGGAACTATGGCTACACCTTC.

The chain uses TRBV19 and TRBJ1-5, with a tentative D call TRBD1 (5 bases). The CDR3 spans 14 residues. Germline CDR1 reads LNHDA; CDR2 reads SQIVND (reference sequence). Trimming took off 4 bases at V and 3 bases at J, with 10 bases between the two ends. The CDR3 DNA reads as TGTGCCAGTAGTAGGCCAGGGTTCAATCAGCCCCAGCATTTT. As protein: CASSRPGFNQPQHF.

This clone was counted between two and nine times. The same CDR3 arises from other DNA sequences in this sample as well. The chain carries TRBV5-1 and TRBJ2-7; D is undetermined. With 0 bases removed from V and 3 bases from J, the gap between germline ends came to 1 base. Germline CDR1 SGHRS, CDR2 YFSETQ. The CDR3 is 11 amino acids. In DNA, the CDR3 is TGCGCCAGCAGCTTGGACTACGAGCAGTACTTC. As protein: CASSLDYEQYF.

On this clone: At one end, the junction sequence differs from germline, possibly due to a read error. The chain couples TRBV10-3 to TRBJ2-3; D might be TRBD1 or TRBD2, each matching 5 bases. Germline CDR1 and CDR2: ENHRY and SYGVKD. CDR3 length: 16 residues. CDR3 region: CAIRESGSSSTDTQYF. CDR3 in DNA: TGTGCCATCAGGGAGTCAGGGAGCTCTAGCACAGATACGCAGTATTTT.

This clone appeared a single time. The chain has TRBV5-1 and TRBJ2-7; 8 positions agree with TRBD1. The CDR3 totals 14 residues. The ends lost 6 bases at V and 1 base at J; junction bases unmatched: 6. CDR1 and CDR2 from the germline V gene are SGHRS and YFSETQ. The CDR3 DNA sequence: TGCGCCAGCAACCCGGGACAGGCTTCCTACGAGCAGTACTTC. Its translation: CASNPGQASYEQYF. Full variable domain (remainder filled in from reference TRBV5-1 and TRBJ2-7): KAGVTQTPRYLIKTRGQQVTLSCSPISGHRSVSWYQQTPGQGLQFLFEYFSETQRNKGNFPGRFSGRQFSNSRSEMNVSTLELGDSALYLCASNPGQASYEQYFGPGTRLTVT.

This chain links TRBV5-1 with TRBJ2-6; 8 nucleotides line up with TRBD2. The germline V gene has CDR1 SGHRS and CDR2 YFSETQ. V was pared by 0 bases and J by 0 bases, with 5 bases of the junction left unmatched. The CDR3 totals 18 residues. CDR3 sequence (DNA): TGCGCCAGCAGCTTGGAGGTTAGCGGGGTCTCTGGGGCCAACGTCCTGACTTTC. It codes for CASSLEVSGVSGANVLTF.